This T cell receptor (beta chain) emerged from a study of identifying expanded T cells in peripheral blood. Study conclusions and caveats: Across healthy donors, higher total template counts meant significantly greater roughly two-week count variance. Differentially abundant clones: around 1.2 between replicates, around 17 at two to three weeks, 19 to 20 at four.

In regard to this clone: Its target is unknown.

The data were produced by immunoSEQ multiplex PCR, yet TCRdb's version contains in-frame clones alone and is incomplete. This table has about 54,000 clones, approximately 89% appearing once. Collection occurred without any documented infections or immune events in donors. The material sequenced was blood. The receptor's source is a person aged 18 to 75 in good health.

DNA of the CDR3: TGTGCCACCAGCAGGGTCTCTTCAGATACGCAGTATTTT. It is translated as CATSRVSSDTQYF. The chain combines TRBV15 with TRBJ2-3; no clear D gene. The germline V gene has CDR1 LNHNV and CDR2 YYDKDF (reference sequence). The CDR3 is 13 residues long. V was clipped by 3 bases and J by 4 bases, with 8 bases between them.